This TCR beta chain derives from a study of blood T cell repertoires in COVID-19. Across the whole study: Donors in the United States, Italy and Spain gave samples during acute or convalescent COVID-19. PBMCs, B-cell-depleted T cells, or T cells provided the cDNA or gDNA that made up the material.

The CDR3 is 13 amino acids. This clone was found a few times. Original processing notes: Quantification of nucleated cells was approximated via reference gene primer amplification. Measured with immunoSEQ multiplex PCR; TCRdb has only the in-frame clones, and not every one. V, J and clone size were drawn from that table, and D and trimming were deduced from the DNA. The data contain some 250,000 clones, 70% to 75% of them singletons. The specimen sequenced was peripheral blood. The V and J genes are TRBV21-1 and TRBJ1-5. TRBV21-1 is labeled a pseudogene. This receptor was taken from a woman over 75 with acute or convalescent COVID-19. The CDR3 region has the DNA TGTGCCAGCAGCAGAGGGAGGCTTCAGCCCCAGCATTTT. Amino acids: CASSRGRLQPQHF.